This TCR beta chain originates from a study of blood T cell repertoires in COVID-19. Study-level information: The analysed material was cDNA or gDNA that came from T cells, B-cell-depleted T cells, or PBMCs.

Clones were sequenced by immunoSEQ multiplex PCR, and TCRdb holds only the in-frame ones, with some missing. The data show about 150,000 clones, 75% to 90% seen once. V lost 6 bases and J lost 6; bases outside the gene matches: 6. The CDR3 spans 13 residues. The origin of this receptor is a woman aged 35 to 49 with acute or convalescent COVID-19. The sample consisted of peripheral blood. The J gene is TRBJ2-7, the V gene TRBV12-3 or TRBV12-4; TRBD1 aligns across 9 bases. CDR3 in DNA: TGTGCCAGCAGCCTGGACAGGGGAAGCGAGCAGTACTTC. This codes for CASSLDRGSEQYF.